Below are 14 T cell receptor beta chains sequenced from a single sample in a study of blood T cells in healthy people across ages. The authors ran a second PCR of 7 to 11 cycles using a sample-barcoded 5' primer and a J-beta primer mix. A single record per CDR3 protein comes from TCRdb applying MiXCR to the 5' RACE reads. The table has about 1.1 million distinct CDR3 sequences, roughly two fifths seen once. The specimen was blood. Receptor source: a man between 18 and 29 years old in good health.

The CDR3 DNA reads TGTGCCAGCAGCCCCTCGGGGGGTGGCACGCAGTATTTT. This translates into CASSPSGGGTQYF. J is TRBJ2-3 and V is TRBV6-5; TRBD2 aligns across 7 bases. The V gene end was trimmed by 6 bases and the J gene end by 9 bases; junction bases not matched to a gene: 9. Germline CDR1 MNHEY, CDR2 SVGAGI. The CDR3 spans 13 residues.

The chain combines TRBV9 with TRBJ2-5; D remains ambiguous. Germline values: CDR1 SGDLS, CDR2 YYNGEE. This CDR3 has 15 amino acids. Trimming cost V 0 bases and J 11 bases, with 20 bases left between them. The CDR3 coding sequence is TGTGCCAGCAGCGTAGATCTCGGTAGTAACAATGAGCAGTACTTC. It specifies CASSVDLGSNNEQYF.

The rearrangement uses TRBV29-1 and TRBJ2-1; D tentatively reads TRBD1 or TRBD2 (6 bases each). The germline V and J ends were trimmed by 4 bases and 10 bases, with 8 bases remaining between them. Germline CDR1 reads SQVTM; CDR2 reads ANQGSEA. This CDR3 comprises 10 residues. The CDR3 loop reads CSVGGTEQFF. DNA for the CDR3: TGCAGCGTTGGCGGGACAGAGCAGTTCTTC.

J is TRBJ2-3 and V is TRBV5-6; D not resolved. V was cut by 2 bases and J by 5 bases, with 18 bases left in between. Germline V gene data show CDR1 as SGHDT and CDR2 as YYEEEE. CDR3 length: 16 residues. The CDR3 loop reads CASSFQVTVIGDTQYF. The CDR3 DNA follows: TGTGCCAGCAGCTTCCAGGTAACGGTTATCGGAGATACGCAGTATTTT.

About this clonotype itself: A much larger clone is a single base away; this may be a read error. The V gene is TRBV7-2, the J gene TRBJ2-3, with 13 bases that match TRBD2. Per germline, CDR1 SGHTA and CDR2 FQGNSA. The CDR3 is made up of 18 amino acids. Trimming at V came to 5 bases and at J to 7 bases, leaving 15 bases not matched to a gene. CDR3 coding DNA: TGTGCCAGCAGCCGAAAGACTAGCGGGGGGACTGCACGGCATACGCAGTATTTT. It encodes CASSRKTSGGTARHTQYF.

This clonotype has a handful of counts. The chain links TRBV3-1 to TRBJ2-7; 12 bases agree with TRBD2. CDR1 is LGHDT and CDR2 is YNNKEL in the germline V gene (reference sequence). Unmatched junction bases numbered 8, after V lost 1 base and J lost 7 bases. This CDR3 contains 16 residues. CDR3 protein: CASSQVTSGGYNEQYF. CDR3 nucleotides: TGTGCCAGCAGCCAAGTGACTAGCGGGGGATACAATGAGCAGTACTTC.

On this clonotype itself: The germline gene is not matched at one end of the junction; a read error may be the cause. This rearrangement joins TRBV20-1 to TRBJ2-5, with D perhaps TRBD2 (5 bases). The CDR3 totals 14 residues. Per the germline V gene, CDR1 is DFQATT and CDR2 is SNEGSKA (reference sequence). The chain's CDR3 is CGARVAGLQETQYF. CDR3 nucleotides: TGCGGTGCTAGAGTAGCAGGACTCCAAGAGACCCAGTACTTC.

V usage is TRBV12-3 or TRBV12-4 and J usage is TRBJ1-2; 8 positions match TRBD1. V lost 5 bases and J lost 2; bases outside the gene matches: 10. The CDR3 spans 16 residues. CDR3 amino acids: CASSASRTGINYGYTF. The CDR3 nucleotides read TGTGCCAGCAGTGCATCCCGGACAGGGATAAACTATGGCTACACCTTC.

In its sample, this clonotype was seen a few times. The rearrangement joins TRBV30 to TRBJ1-6; D is unclear. Germline CDR1 GTSNPN, CDR2 SVGIG (reference sequence). Trimming shortened V by 1 base and J by 5 bases, and 3 bases separated the two germline ends. The CDR3 is made up of 12 amino acids. The CDR3 region is CAWSEHNSPLHF. CDR3 in DNA: TGTGCCTGGAGTGAACATAATTCACCCCTCCACTTT.

The table lists this clonotype with a few counts. This chain links TRBV7-8 with TRBJ2-7; D uncertain. CDR1 and CDR2 from the germline V gene are SGHVS and FQNEAQ. V was shortened by 7 bases and J by 0 bases, with 10 bases between the two germline ends. The CDR3 runs to 13 residues. CDR3 residues: CASMRTFSYEQYF. The CDR3 coding sequence is TGTGCCAGCATGAGGACGTTCTCCTACGAGCAGTACTTC.

The CDR3 loop is CSRPAKETQYF. CDR3 nucleotide sequence: TGCAGTCGACCAGCGAAAGAGACCCAGTACTTC. This chain uses TRBV20-1 with TRBJ2-5; D call uncertain. Per the germline V gene, CDR1 is DFQATT and CDR2 is SNEGSKA (reference sequence). This CDR3 spans 11 amino acids. With 8 bases removed from V and 3 bases from J, the gap between germline ends came to 10 bases.

This clonotype was counted once. The chain has TRBV21-1 and TRBJ2-7; the D segment call TRBD1 is taken from the table without a DNA check. TRBV21-1 represents a pseudogene. This CDR3 comprises 15 residues. This CDR3 is CASSSRDRPYNEQYF. In DNA form, the CDR3 reads TGTGCCAGCAGCAGCCGGGACAGGCCCTACAATGAGCAGTACTTC.

This clonotype came up a few times. The V and J genes are TRBV5-4 and TRBJ2-3; no reliable D call. V lost 4 bases, J lost 3 bases, and 12 bases lay in between. In germline, CDR1 is SGHNT, CDR2 YYREEE (reference sequence). The CDR3 runs 14 residues. This chain's CDR3 is CASSLWVFTDTQYF. DNA for the CDR3: TGTGCCAGCAGCCTGTGGGTTTTTACAGATACGCAGTATTTT.

The genes are TRBV6-2 or TRBV6-3 and TRBJ2-1, with a possible D match to TRBD2 (6 bases). CDR3 length: 15 amino acids. Trimming removed 4 bases from V and 4 bases from J, with 14 bases in between. CDR1 and CDR2 from the germline V gene are MNHEY and SVGEGT. The CDR3 DNA reads TGTGCCAGCAGTTTCGGCGGGGACCGATACAATGAGCAGTTCTTC. Protein: CASSFGGDRYNEQFF.